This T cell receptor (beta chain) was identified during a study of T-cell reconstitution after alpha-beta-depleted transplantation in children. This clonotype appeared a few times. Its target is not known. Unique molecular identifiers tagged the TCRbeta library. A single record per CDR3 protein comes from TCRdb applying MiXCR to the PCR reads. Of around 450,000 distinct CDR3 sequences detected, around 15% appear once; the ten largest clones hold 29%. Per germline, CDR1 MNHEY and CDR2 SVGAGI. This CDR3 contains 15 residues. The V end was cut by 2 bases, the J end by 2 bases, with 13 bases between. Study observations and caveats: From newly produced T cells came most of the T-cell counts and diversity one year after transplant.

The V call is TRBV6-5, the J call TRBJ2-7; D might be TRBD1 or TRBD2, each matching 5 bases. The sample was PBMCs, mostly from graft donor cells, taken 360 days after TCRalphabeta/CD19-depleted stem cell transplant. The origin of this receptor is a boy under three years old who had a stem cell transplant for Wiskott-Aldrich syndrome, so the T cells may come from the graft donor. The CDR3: CASSYRLQGPYEQYF. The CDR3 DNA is TGTGCCAGCAGTTACCGTCTCCAGGGACCCTACGAGCAGTACTTC.